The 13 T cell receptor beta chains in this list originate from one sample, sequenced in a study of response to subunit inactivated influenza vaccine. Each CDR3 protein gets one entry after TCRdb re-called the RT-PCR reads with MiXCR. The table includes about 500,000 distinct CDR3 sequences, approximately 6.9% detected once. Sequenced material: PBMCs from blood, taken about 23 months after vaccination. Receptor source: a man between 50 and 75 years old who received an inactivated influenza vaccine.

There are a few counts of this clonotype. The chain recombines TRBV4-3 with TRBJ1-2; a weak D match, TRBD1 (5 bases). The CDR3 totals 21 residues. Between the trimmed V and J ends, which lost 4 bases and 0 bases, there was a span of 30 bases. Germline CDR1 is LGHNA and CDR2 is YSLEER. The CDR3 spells CASSPYPILPGPSLTNYGYTF. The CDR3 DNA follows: TGCGCCAGCAGCCCCTATCCCATCCTGCCGGGACCGTCGCTTACTAACTATGGCTACACCTTC.

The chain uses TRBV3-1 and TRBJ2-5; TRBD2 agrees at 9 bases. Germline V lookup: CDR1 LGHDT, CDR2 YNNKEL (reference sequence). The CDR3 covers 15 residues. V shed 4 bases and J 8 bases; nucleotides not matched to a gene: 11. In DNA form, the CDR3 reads TGTGCCAGCAGCCCGAATAGCGGGGGCCGTGAAACCCAGTACTTC. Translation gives CASSPNSGGRETQYF.

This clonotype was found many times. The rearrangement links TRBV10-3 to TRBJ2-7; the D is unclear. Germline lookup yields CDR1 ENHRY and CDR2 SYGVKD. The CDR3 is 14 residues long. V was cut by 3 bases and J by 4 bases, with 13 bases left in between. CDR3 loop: CAISELPKDYEQYF. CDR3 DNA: TGTGCCATCAGTGAACTCCCCAAAGATTACGAGCAGTACTTC.

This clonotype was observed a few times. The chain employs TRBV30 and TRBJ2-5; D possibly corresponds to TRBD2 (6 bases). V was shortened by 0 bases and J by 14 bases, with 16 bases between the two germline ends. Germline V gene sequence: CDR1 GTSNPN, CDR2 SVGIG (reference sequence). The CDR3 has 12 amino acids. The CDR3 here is CAWSVLAHWNYF. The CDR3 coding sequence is TGTGCCTGGAGTGTCCTAGCGCACTGGAACTACTTC.

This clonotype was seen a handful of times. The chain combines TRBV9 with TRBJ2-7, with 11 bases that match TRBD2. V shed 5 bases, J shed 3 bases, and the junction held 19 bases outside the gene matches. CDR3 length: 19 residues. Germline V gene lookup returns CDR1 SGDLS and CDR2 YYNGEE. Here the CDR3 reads CASRTVVGETSGGLYEQYF. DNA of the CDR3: TGTGCCAGCAGAACCGTGGTGGGTGAAACTAGCGGGGGTCTCTACGAGCAGTACTTC.

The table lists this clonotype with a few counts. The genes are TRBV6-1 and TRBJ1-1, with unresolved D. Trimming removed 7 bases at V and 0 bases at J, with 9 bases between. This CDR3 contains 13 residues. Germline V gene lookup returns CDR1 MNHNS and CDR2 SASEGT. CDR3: CASTDLMNTEAFF. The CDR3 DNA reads TGTGCCAGCACCGACCTAATGAACACTGAAGCTTTCTTT.

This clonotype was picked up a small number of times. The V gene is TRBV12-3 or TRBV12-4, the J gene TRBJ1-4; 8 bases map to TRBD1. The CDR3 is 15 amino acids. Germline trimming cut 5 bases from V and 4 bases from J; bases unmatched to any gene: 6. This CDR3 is CASSPVDRGNEKLFF. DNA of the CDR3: TGTGCCAGCAGTCCCGTCGACAGGGGTAATGAAAAACTGTTTTTT.

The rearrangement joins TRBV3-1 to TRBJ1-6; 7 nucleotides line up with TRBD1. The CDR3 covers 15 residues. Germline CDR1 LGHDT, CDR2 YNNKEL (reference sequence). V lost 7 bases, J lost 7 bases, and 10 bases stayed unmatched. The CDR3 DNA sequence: TGTGCCAGCAATGGGTTGGGGACAGCAAATTCACCCCTCCACTTT. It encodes CASNGLGTANSPLHF.

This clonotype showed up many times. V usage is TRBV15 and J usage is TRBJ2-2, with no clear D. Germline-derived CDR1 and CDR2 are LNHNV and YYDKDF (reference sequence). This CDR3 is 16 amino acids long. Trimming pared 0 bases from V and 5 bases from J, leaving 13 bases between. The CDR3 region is CATSRDQGYSTGELFF. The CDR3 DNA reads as TGTGCCACCAGCAGAGATCAAGGCTACTCTACCGGGGAGCTGTTTTTT.

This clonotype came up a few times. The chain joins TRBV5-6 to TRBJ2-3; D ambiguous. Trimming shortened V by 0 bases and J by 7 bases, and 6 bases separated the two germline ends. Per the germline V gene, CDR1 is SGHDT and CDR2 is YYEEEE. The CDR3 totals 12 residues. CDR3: CASSLDWNTQYF. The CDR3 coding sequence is TGTGCCAGCAGCTTGGATTGGAATACGCAGTATTTT.

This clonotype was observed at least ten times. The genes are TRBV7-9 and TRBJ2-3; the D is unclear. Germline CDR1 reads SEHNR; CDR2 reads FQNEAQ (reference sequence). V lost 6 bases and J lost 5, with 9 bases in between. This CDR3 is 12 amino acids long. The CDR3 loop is CASRSLGDTQYF. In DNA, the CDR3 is TGTGCCAGCAGGAGTTTGGGAGATACGCAGTATTTT.

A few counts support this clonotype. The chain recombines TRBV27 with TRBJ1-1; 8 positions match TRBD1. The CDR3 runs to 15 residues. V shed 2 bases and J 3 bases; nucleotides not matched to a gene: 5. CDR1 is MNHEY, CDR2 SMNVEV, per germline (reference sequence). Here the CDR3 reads CASSLADRAYTEAFF. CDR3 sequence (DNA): TGTGCCAGCAGTTTAGCGGACAGGGCATACACTGAAGCTTTCTTT.

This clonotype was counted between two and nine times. CDR3 in amino acids: CASSLKFERAGTDTQYF. DNA for the CDR3: TGTGCCAGCAGCTTAAAGTTCGAGCGGGCGGGCACAGATACGCAGTATTTT. The chain combines TRBV7-2 with TRBJ2-3; possible D gene TRBD2, 6 bases. V lost 2 bases and J 1 base, leaving 16 bases between the germline ends. CDR1 and CDR2 from the germline V gene are SGHTA and FQGNSA. The CDR3 is 17 residues long.